The sequence of this T cell receptor beta chain was determined in a study of shared clonotypes between healthy human individuals. General study findings and limits: The study generally estimated greater richness for naive than memory subsets. Non-shared clonotypes had lower generation probabilities than those shared by all four donors.

Germline V gene lookup returns CDR1 SGHTA and CDR2 FQGNSA. CDR3 length: 11 amino acids. Between the trimmed V and J ends, which lost 5 bases and 5 bases, there was a span of 7 bases. Libraries were prepared by immunoSEQ multiplex PCR; TCRdb keeps only in-frame clonotypes and omits some of them. This table holds around 1.1 million clones, about 80% found once. Remarks on this clone: What it recognizes is unknown.

Sequencing was carried out using memory CD4+ T cells from PBMCs. Subset here: CD45RA-negative fraction. The origin of this receptor is a man aged 18 to 29 in good health. Some clones in this sample may be carry-over from other donors' samples. The V and J genes are TRBV7-2 and TRBJ2-7; D gene ambiguous. DNA for the CDR3: TGTGCCAGCAGCCGGAGTCACGAGCAGTACTTC. Its protein product is CASSRSHEQYF.